This paragraph covers one T cell receptor beta chain sequence. The data originate from a study of brain T cells in children with intractable seizures. The data were produced by immunoSEQ multiplex PCR, yet TCRdb's version contains in-frame clones alone and is incomplete. The repertoire consists of 55,000 to 80,000 clones, with around 96% occurring once and the leading ten covering approximately 0.37%. CDR1 is SNHLY and CDR2 is FYNNEI in the germline V gene. The CDR3 loop spans 15 amino acids. V dropped 6 bases and J dropped 3; count of bases not matched to a gene: 9. The receptor was isolated from a boy under two years old with focal cortical dysplasia and intractable seizures. The chain combines TRBV2 with TRBJ2-5; TRBD1 matches 8 bases. Specimen: peripheral blood, collected at surgery. This CDR3 is CASSVGPGQEETQYF. The CDR3, as DNA: TGTGCCAGCAGCGTAGGTCCGGGACAGGAAGAGACCCAGTACTTC.